Described below is a single T cell receptor beta chain sequence and its context. Its target is not known. Trimming took 7 bases from V and 5 from J; bases not matched to a gene: 8. The length of the CDR3 is 14 residues. The germline V gene has CDR1 MNHEY and CDR2 SMNVEV (reference sequence). From each donor, at least one pre-ART PBMC sample and at least two post-ART PBMC samples were obtained. DNA was extracted from roughly 0.93-9.6 million thawed cryopreserved PBMC. The data originate from a study of long-term antiretroviral therapy in people with HIV. Broader study findings: Post-ART, diversity grew, though it stayed under transplant donor control levels.

Assay version v3.0 of immunoSEQ was used, and it was run at survey level. A target of 40,000-50,000 T-cell genomes per sample was set for sequencing. Some clones are missing from TCRdb's copy, which holds only in-frame ones; the method was immunoSEQ multiplex PCR. Of 10,000 to 15,000 clones in the sample, more than 70% were seen once. Sequencing used unsorted PBMCs, obtained 0.5 years before starting antiretroviral therapy. The chain employs TRBV27 and TRBJ1-2, with TRBD1 matching 9 bases. This receptor was obtained from a woman between 40 and 50 years old with HIV. The CDR3 spells CASKTGTGQYGYTF. Here the CDR3 DNA reads TGTGCCAGCAAGACCGGGACAGGGCAATATGGCTACACCTTC.